This T cell receptor (beta chain) originates from a study of control samples from healthy donors and cancer patients. Measured with immunoSEQ multiplex PCR; TCRdb has only the in-frame clones, and not every one. The profile shows around 150,000 clones, about 90% of them singletons. The CDR3 consists of 14 residues. Germline V gene data show CDR1 as LGHDT and CDR2 as YNNKEL (reference sequence). The ends were cut back, 4 bases at V and 1 base at J, with 10 bases in the middle. The sequencing sample was made of blood. The V and J genes are TRBV3-1 (or the pseudogene TRBV3-2) and TRBJ1-1, with D tentatively TRBD1 (5 bases). The clonotype originates from a man aged 25-45 years in good health. The CDR3 DNA reads as TGTGCCAGCAGCCTTGGGGGGACGAACACTGAAGCTTTCTTT. Translating it yields CASSLGGTNTEAFF.